These 14 T cell receptor beta chains originate from one sample sequenced in a study of T cells in Graves' hyperthyroidism and ophthalmopathy. The CDR3 regions of TCR beta were amplified from RNA transcripts. HTBI primers drove first-round RT-PCR of the TCR CDR3. TCRdb re-derived calls from the multiplex PCR reads in MiXCR, one entry per CDR3 protein. There are fewer than 500,000 distinct CDR3 sequences in the sample; roughly 13% occur only once, and less than 25% lies in the top ten. Sequences were obtained from blood. Every receptor here comes from a man younger than 45 with Graves' hyperthyroidism that later progressed to Graves' ophthalmopathy.

This clonotype has a handful of counts. The chain recombines TRBV12-3 or TRBV12-4 with TRBJ2-7; D uncertain. Between the trimmed V and J ends, which lost 5 bases and 4 bases, there was a span of 12 bases. CDR3 length equals 13 residues. CDR3 bases: TGTGCCAGCAGTCTCGATGAGGAGTACGAGCAGTACTTC. Encoded protein: CASSLDEEYEQYF.

As for this clonotype: Since a much larger clone is just one base distant, this may be a read error. The chain joins TRBV6-1 to TRBJ2-7; TRBD1 aligns across 9 bases. Germline V gene lookup returns CDR1 MNHNS and CDR2 SASEGT. The CDR3 contains 15 residues. The CDR3 spells CPSSEGTGWIDEQYF. In DNA, the CDR3 is TGTCCCAGCAGTGAAGGGACAGGGTGGATCGACGAGCAGTACTTC.

This rearrangement joins TRBV6-2 or TRBV6-3 to TRBJ2-7, with TRBD1 matching 9 bases. This CDR3 has 13 residues. Germline V CDR1 and CDR2: MNHEY, SVGEGT. V was clipped by 6 bases and J by 11 bases; unmatched bases: 11. For the CDR3, the DNA is TGTGCCAGCAGGGGGACAGGGACTCACGCGAAGTACTTC. It codes for CASRGTGTHAKYF.

In this sample, this clonotype turned up a few times. The chain is built from TRBV5-6 and TRBJ1-3; possibly TRBD1 for D (5 bases). V was shortened by 0 bases and J by 3 bases, with 10 bases between the two germline ends. Germline V CDR1 and CDR2: SGHDT, YYEEEE. The CDR3 spans 15 residues. The chain's CDR3 is CASSLEGAGGNTIYF. DNA of the CDR3: TGTGCCAGCAGCTTGGAAGGGGCAGGTGGAAACACCATATATTTT.

The V call is TRBV19, the J call TRBJ1-5; 7 bases match TRBD1. Germline V gene data show CDR1 as LNHDA and CDR2 as SQIVND (reference sequence). The CDR3 sequence is 15 residues long. Trimming removed 6 bases from V and 0 bases from J; junction bases left unmatched: 5. CDR3 coding DNA: TGTGCCAGTAGACTTACAGGGGTTAGCAATCAGCCCCAGCATTTT. Translating gives CASRLTGVSNQPQHF.

This rearrangement joins TRBV3-1 to TRBJ1-3; D is uncertain. Germline assignment: CDR1 LGHDT and CDR2 YNNKEL (reference sequence). V lost 4 bases and J 8 bases, leaving 18 bases between the germline ends. The length of the CDR3 is 15 residues. The CDR3 loop is CASSPNAGPWDTIYF. CDR3 bases: TGTGCCAGCAGCCCTAACGCAGGACCTTGGGACACCATATATTTT.

This clonotype came up many times. Written as DNA, the CDR3 is TGTGCCAGCAGTTTATCGTTACAGACCTACGAGCAGTACTTC. This translates into CASSLSLQTYEQYF. The chain combines TRBV27 with TRBJ2-7, with D unresolved. This CDR3 has 14 amino acids. Germline-derived CDR1 and CDR2 are MNHEY and SMNVEV (reference sequence). V shed 0 bases and J shed 2 bases, with 8 bases lying between them.

This clonotype was recorded many times. This chain joins TRBV11-3 and TRBJ2-3, with a possible D match to TRBD2 (6 bases). Per the germline V gene, CDR1 is SGHNT and CDR2 is YENEEA. Trimming removed 4 bases from V and 10 bases from J, with 9 bases in between. The CDR3 covers 11 residues. For the CDR3, the DNA is TGTGCCAGCAGCTGGGGGGACCCGCAGTATTTT. It is translated as CASSWGDPQYF. Full variable domain (remainder filled in from reference TRBV11-3 and TRBJ2-3): EAGVVQSPRYKIIEKKQPVAFWCNPISGHNTLYWYLQNLGQGPELLIRYENEEAVDDSQLPKDRFSAERLKGVDSTLKIQPAELGDSAVYLCASSWGDPQYFGPGTRLTVL.

The chain carries TRBV5-1 and TRBJ1-5, with 7 nucleotides matching TRBD1. Germline CDR1 SGHRS, CDR2 YFSETQ. V was clipped by 1 base and J by 7 bases; unmatched bases: 17. This CDR3 has 18 residues. CDR3 DNA: TGCGCCAGCAGCTTGCCCCCCGACCAAGACAGGGCGGGGCAGCCCCAGCATTTT. Translating it yields CASSLPPDQDRAGQPQHF.

This clonotype occurred many times. The chain carries TRBV20-1 and TRBJ2-7; 8 positions agree with TRBD1. Germline CDR1 DFQATT, CDR2 SNEGSKA (reference sequence). The CDR3 loop spans 12 amino acids. Germline trimming cut 5 bases from V and 7 bases from J; bases unmatched to any gene: 7. The CDR3 coding sequence is TGCAGTGCTGATCCTAACAGGGGGGAGCAGTACTTC. This encodes CSADPNRGEQYF.

This clonotype was counted at least ten times. V usage is TRBV3-1 and J usage is TRBJ2-6; the D gene could be TRBD1 or TRBD2 (7 bases each). The CDR3 contains 18 residues. Germline loops: CDR1 LGHDT, CDR2 YNNKEL (reference sequence). V lost 2 bases to trimming and J lost 0 bases, with 14 bases between them. The CDR3 sequence: CASSQLTGRDSGANVLTF. The CDR3 DNA is TGTGCCAGCAGCCAATTGACAGGGAGGGACTCTGGGGCCAACGTCCTGACTTTC.

At least ten counts were recorded for this clonotype. This chain connects TRBV7-9 to TRBJ2-7; TRBD1 might be the D (6 bases). Germline-derived CDR1 and CDR2 are SEHNR and FQNEAQ (reference sequence). The CDR3 sequence is 16 residues long. The V end was cut by 5 bases, the J end by 3 bases, with 20 bases between. This CDR3 reads CASSTTTDRSGYEQYF. CDR3 nucleotides: TGTGCCAGCAGCACAACCACGGACAGATCGGGCTACGAGCAGTACTTC. Complete variable domain (other parts from reference TRBV7-9 and TRBJ2-7): DTGVSQNPRHKITKRGQNVTFRCDPISEHNRLYWYRQTLGQGPEFLTYFQNEAQLEKSRLLSDRFSAERPKGSFSTLEIQRTEQGDSAMYLCASSTTTDRSGYEQYFGPGTRLTVT.

The V gene is TRBV15, the J gene TRBJ1-5, with TRBD1 identical over 11 bases. CDR3 size: 15 residues. V shed 6 bases and J 2 bases; nucleotides not matched to a gene: 3. Germline lookup yields CDR1 LNHNV and CDR2 YYDKDF (reference sequence). The CDR3 DNA sequence: TGTGCCACCAGACGGGACAGGGGGGGCAATCAGCCCCAGCATTTT. Its protein is CATRRDRGGNQPQHF.

On this clonotype: In this CDR3 the conserved last residue, phenylalanine or tryptophan, is missing, so a read error is likely. The DNA is left out, because the CDR3 cannot be placed on it with certainty; the CDR3 is given as TCRdb lists it. The CDR3 protein is CSAGGTGNLYGYTC. The chain links TRBV20-1 to TRBJ1-2; TRBD1 was called by the table and not checked on the DNA. Germline loops: CDR1 DFQATT, CDR2 SNEGSKA (reference sequence). The CDR3 is 14 amino acids in total, end residues counted.